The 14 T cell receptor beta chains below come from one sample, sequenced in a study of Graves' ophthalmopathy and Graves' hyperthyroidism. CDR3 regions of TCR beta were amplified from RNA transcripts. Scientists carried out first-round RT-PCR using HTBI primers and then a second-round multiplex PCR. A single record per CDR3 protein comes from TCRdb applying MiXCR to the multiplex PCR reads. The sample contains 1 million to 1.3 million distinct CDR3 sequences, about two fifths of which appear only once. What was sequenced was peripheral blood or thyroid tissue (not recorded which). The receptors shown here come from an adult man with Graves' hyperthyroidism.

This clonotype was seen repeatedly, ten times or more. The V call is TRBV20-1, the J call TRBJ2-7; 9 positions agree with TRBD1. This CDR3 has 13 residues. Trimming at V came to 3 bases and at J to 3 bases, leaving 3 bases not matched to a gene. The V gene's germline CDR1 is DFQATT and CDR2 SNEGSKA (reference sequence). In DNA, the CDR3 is TGCAGTGCTAGTAGGGACAGGGTCTACGAGCAGTACTTC. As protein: CSASRDRVYEQYF.

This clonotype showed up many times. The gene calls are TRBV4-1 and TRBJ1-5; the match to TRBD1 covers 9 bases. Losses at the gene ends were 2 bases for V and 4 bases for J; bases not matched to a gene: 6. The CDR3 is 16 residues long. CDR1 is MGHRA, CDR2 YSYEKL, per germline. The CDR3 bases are TGCGCCAGCAGCCAAAGGACAGGGGTGAATAATCAGCCCCAGCATTTT. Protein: CASSQRTGVNNQPQHF.

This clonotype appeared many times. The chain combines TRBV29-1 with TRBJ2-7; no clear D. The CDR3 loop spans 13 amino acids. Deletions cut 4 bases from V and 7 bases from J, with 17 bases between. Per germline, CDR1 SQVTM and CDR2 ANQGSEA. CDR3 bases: TGCAGCGTTGGAATTAGGCTTTCTTCAGAGCAGTACTTC. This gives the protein CSVGIRLSSEQYF.

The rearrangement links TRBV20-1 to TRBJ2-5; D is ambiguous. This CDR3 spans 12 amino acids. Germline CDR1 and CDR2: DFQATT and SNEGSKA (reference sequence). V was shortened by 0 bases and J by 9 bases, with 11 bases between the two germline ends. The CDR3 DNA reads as TGCAGTGCTAGAGATGGGGATCAGCCCCAGTACTTC. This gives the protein CSARDGDQPQYF.

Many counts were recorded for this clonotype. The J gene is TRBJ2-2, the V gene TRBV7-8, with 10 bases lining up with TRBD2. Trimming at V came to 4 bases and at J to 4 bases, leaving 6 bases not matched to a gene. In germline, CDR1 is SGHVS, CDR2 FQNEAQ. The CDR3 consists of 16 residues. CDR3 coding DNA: TGTGCCAGCAGCTCGCGGACTAGCGGCTCCACCGGGGAGCTGTTTTTT. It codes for CASSSRTSGSTGELFF.

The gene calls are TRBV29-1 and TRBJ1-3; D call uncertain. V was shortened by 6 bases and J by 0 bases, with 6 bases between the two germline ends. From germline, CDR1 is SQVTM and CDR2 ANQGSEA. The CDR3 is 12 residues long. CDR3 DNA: TGCAGCGTAAGAGACTCTGGAAACACCATATATTTT. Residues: CSVRDSGNTIYF.

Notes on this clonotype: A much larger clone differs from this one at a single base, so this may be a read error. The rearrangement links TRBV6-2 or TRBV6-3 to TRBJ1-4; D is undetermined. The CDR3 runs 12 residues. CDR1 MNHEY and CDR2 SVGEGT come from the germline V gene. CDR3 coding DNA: TGTGCCAGCAGTTACTCGGCGGTCAAACTGCTTTTT. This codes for CASSYSAVKLLF.

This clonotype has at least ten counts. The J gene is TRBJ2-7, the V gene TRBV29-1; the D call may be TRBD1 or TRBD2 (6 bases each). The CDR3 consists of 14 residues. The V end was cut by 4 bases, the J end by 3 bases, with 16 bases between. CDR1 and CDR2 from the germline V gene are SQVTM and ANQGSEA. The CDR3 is CSVVGGVFGYEQYF. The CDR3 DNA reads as TGCAGCGTTGTGGGGGGCGTTTTTGGCTACGAGCAGTACTTC.

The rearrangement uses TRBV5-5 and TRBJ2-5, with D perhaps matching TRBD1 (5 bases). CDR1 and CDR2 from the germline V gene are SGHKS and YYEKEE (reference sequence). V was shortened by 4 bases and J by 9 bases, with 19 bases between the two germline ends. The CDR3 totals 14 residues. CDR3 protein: CASSPKGRQWAQYF. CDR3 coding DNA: TGTGCCAGCAGCCCTAAGGGGCGACAATGGGCCCAGTACTTC.

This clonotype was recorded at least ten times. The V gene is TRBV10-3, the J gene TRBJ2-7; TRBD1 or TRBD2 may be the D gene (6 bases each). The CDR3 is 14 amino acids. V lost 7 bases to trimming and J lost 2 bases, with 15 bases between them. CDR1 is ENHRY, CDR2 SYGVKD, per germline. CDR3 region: CAINRGQGTYEQYF. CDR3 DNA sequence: TGTGCCATCAACCGGGGGCAGGGAACCTACGAGCAGTACTTC.

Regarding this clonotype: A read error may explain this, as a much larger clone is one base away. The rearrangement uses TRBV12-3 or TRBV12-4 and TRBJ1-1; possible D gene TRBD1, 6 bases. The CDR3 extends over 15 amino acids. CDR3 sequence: CASRLGGVRLTEAFF. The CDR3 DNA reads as TGTGCCAGCAGGTTAGGGGGGGTGAGGTTGACTGAAGCTTTCTTT.

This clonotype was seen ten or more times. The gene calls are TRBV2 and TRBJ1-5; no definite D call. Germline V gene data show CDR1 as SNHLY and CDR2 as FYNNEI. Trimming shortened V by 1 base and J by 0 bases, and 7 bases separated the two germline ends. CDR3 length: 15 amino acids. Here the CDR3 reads CASSEVDPSNQPQHF. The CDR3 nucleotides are TGTGCCAGCAGTGAAGTAGACCCTAGCAATCAGCCCCAGCATTTT.

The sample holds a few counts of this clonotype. CDR3 DNA sequence: TGTGCCAGTAGTTACCCCTCACGGCACGCTGAAGCTTTCTTT. Protein: CASSYPSRHAEAFF. The chain links TRBV19 to TRBJ1-1; no reliable D call. V shed 5 bases and J shed 6 bases, with 16 bases lying between them. The CDR3 covers 14 residues. The V gene's germline CDR1 is LNHDA and CDR2 SQIVND (reference sequence).

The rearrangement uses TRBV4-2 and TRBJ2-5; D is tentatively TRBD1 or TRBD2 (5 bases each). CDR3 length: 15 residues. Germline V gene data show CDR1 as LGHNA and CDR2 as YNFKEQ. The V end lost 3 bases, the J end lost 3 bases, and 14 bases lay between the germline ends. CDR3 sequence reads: CASSQGDGFKETQYF. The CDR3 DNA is TGTGCCAGCAGCCAGGGGGACGGATTTAAAGAGACCCAGTACTTC.